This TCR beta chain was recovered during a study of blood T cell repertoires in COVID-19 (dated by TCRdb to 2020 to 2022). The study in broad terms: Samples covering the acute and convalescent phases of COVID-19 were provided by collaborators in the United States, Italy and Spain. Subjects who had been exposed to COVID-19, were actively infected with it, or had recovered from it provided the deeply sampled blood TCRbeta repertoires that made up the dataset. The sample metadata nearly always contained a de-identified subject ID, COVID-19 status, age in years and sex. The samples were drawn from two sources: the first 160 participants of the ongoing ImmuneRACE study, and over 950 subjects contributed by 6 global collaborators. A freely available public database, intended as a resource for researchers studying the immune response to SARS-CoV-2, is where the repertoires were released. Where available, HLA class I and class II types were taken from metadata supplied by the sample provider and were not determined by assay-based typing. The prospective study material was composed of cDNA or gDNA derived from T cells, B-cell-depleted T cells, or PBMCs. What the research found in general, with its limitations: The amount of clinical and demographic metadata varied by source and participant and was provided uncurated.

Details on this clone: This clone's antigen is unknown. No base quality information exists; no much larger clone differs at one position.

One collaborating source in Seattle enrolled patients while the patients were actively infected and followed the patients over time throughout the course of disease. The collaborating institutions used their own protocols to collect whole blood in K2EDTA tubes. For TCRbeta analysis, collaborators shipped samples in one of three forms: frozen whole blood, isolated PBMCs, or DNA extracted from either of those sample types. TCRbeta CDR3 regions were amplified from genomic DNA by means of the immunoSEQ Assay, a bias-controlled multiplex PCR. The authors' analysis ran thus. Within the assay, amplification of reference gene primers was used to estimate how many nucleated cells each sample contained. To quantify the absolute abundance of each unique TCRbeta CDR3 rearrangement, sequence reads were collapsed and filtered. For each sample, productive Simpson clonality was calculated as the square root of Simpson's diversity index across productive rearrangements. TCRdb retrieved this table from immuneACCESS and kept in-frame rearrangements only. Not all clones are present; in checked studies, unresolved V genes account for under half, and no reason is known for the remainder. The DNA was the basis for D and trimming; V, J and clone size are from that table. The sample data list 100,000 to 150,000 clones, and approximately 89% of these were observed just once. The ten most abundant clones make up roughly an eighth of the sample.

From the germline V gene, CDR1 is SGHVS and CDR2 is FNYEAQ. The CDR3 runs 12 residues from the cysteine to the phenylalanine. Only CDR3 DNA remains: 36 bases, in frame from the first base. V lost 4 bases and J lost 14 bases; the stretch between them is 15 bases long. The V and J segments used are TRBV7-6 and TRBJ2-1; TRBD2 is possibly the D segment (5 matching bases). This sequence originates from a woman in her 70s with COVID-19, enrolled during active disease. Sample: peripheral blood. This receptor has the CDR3 CASSSRSGDKFF. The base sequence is TGTGCCAGCAGCTCCAGATCCGGGGATAAGTTCTTC.